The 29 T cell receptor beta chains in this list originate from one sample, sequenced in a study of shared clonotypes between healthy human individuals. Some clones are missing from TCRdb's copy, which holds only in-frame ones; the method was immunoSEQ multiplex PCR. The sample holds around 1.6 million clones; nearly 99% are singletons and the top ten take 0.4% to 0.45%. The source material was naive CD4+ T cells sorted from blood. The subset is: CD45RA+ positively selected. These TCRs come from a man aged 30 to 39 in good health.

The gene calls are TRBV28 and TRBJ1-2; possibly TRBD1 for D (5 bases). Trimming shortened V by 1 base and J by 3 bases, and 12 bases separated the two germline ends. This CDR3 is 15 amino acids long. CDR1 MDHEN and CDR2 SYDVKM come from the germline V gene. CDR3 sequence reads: CASSLYQGGDYGYTF. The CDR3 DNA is TGTGCCAGCAGTTTATATCAGGGTGGAGACTATGGCTACACCTTC.

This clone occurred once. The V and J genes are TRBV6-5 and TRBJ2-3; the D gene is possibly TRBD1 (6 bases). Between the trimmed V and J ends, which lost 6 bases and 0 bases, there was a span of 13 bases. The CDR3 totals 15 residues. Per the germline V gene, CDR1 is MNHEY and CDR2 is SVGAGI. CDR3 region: CASSRSGQSTDTQYF. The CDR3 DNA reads TGTGCCAGCAGCAGGTCCGGACAGAGCACAGATACGCAGTATTTT.

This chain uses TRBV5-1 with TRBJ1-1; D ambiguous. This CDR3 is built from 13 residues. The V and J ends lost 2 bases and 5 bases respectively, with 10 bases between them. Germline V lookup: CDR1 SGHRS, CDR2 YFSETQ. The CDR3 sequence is CASSFGTATEAFF. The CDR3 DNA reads TGCGCCAGCAGCTTTGGTACTGCTACTGAAGCTTTCTTT.

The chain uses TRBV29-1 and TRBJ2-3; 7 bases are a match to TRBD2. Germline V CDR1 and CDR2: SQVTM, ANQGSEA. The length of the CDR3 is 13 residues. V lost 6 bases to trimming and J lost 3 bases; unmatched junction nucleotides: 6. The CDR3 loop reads CSVQREMTDTQYF. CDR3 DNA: TGCAGCGTCCAGCGGGAAATGACAGATACGCAGTATTTT.

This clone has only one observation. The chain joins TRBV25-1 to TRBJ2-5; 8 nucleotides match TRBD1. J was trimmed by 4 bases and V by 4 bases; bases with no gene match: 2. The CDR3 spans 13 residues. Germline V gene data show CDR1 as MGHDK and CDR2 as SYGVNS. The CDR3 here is CASSAGGAETQYF. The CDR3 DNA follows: TGTGCCAGCAGTGCAGGGGGCGCAGAGACCCAGTACTTC.

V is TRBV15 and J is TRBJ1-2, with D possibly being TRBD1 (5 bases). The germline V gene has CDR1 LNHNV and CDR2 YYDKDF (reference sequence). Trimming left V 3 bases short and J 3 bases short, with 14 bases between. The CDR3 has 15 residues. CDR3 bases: TGTGCCACCAGCAGCCCACGGGACCGCCACTATGGCTACACCTTC. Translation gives CATSSPRDRHYGYTF.

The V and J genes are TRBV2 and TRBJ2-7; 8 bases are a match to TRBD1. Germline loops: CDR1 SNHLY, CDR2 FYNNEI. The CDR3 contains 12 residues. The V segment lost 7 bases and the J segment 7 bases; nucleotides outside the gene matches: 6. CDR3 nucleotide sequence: TGTGCCAGCAATAACAGGACAGGGGAGCAGTACTTC. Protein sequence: CASNNRTGEQYF.

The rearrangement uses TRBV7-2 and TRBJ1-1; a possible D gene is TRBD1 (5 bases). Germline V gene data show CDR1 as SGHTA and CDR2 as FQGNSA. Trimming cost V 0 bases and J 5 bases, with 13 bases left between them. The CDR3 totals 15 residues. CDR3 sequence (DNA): TGTGCCAGCAGCTTAGCTGGGGGGGGTGTGACTGAAGCTTTCTTT. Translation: CASSLAGGGVTEAFF.

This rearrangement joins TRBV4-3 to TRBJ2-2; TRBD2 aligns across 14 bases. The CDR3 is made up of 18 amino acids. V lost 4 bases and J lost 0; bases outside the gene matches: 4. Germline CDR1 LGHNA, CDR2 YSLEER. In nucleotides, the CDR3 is TGCGCCAGCAGCCCAGGGACTAGCGGGAGCGCGAACACCGGGGAGCTGTTTTTT. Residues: CASSPGTSGSANTGELFF.

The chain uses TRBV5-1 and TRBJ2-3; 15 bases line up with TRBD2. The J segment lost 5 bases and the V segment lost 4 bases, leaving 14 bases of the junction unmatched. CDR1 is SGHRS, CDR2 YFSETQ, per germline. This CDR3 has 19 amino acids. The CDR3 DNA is TGCGCCAGCAGCCCAGCCGGACTAGCGGGAGGGCCGTTTGGAGATACGCAGTATTTT. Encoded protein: CASSPAGLAGGPFGDTQYF.

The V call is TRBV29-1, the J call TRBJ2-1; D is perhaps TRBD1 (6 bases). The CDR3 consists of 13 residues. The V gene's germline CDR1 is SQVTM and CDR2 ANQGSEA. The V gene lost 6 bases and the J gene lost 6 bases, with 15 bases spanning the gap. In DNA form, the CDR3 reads TGCAGCGTCGAACAGGGATGGGGCAATGAGCAGTTCTTC. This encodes CSVEQGWGNEQFF.

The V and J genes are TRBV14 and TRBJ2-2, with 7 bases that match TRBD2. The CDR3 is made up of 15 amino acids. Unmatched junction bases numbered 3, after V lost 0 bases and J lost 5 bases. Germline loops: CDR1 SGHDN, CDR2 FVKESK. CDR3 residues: CASSQDRGVTGELFF. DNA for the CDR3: TGTGCCAGCAGCCAAGATCGGGGGGTTACCGGGGAGCTGTTTTTT. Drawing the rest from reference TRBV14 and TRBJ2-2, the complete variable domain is EAGVTQFPSHSVIEKGQTVTLRCDPISGHDNLYWYRRVMGKEIKFLLHFVKESKQDESGMPNNRFLAERTGGTYSTLKVQPAELEDSGVYFCASSQDRGVTGELFFGEGSRLTVL.

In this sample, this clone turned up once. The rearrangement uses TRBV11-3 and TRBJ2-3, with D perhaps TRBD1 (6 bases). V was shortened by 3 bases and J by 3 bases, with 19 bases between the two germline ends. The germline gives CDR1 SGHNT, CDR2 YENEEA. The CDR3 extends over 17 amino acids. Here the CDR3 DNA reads TGTGCCAGCAGCTTCCAGACAGGTGTAAGTGGAACAGATACGCAGTATTTT. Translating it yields CASSFQTGVSGTDTQYF.

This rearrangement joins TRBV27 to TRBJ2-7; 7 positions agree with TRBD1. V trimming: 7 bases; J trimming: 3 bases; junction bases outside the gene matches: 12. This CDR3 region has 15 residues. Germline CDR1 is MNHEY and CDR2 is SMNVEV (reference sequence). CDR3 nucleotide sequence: TGTGCCAGCAAAGAACCGGGACAGAGGTTCTACGAGCAGTACTTC. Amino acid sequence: CASKEPGQRFYEQYF.

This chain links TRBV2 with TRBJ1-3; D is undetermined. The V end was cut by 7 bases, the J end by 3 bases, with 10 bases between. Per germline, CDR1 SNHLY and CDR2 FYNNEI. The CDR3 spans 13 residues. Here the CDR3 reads CASKIMGGNTIYF. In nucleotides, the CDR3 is TGTGCCAGCAAGATTATGGGTGGAAACACCATATATTTT.

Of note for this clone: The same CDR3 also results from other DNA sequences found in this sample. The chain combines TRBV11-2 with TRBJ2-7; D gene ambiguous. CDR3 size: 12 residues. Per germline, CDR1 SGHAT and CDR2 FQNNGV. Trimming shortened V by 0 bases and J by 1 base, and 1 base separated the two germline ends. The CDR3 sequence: CASSLDSYEQYF. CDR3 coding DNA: TGTGCCAGCAGCTTAGATTCCTACGAGCAGTACTTC. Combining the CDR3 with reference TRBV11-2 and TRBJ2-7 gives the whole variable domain EAGVAQSPRYKIIEKRQSVAFWCNPISGHATLYWYQQILGQGPKLLIQFQNNGVVDDSQLPKDRFSAERLKGVDSTLKIQPAKLEDSAVYLCASSLDSYEQYFGPGTRLTVT.

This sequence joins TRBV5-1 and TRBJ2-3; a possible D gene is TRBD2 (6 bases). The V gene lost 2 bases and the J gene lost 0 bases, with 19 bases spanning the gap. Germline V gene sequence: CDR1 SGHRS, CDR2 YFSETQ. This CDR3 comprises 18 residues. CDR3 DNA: TGCGCCAGCAGCTTACCTCCCGGGACTGACACTAGCACAGATACGCAGTATTTT. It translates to CASSLPPGTDTSTDTQYF.

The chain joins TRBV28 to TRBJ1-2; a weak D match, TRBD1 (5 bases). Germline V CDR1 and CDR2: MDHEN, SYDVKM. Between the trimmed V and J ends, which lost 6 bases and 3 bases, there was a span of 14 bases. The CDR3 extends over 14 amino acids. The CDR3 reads CASRPGDGYYGYTF. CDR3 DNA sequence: TGTGCCAGCAGGCCGGGGGACGGATACTATGGCTACACCTTC.

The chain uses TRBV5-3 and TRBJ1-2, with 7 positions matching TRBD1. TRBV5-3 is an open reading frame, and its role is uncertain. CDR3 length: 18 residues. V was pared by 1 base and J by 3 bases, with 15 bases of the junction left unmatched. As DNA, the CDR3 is TGTGCCAGAAGCTTGCTCCTCCAGTTGACAGGGATTCACTATGGCTACACCTTC. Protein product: CARSLLLQLTGIHYGYTF.

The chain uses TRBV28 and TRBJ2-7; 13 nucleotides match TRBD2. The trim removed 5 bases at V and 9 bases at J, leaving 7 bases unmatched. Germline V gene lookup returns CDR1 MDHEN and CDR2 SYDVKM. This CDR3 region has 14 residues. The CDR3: CASSVLAGGNGQYF. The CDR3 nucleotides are TGTGCCAGCAGTGTACTAGCGGGAGGGAACGGGCAGTACTTC.

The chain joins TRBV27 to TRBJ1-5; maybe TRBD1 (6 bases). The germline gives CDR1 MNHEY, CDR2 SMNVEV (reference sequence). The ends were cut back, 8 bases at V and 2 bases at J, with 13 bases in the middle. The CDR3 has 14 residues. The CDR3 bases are TGTGCCAGCGGCCTGACAGGCCGCAATCAGCCCCAGCATTTT. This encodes CASGLTGRNQPQHF.

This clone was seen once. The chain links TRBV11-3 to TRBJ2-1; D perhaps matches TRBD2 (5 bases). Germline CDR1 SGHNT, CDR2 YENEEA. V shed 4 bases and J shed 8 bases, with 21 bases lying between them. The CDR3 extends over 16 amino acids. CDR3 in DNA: TGTGCCAGCAGCTCAGGTGGTAGCGACGTTAAGGATGAGCAGTTCTTC. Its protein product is CASSSGGSDVKDEQFF.

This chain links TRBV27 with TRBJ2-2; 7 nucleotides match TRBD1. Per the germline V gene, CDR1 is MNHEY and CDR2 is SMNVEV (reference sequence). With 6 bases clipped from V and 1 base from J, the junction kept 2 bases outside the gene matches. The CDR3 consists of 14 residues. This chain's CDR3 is CASRQGRNTGELFF. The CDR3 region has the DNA TGTGCCAGCAGACAGGGGCGGAACACCGGGGAGCTGTTTTTT.

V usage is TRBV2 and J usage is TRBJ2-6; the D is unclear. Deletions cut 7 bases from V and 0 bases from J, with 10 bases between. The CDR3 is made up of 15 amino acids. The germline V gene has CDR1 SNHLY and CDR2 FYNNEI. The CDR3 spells CASTAEASGANVLTF. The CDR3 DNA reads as TGTGCCAGCACGGCGGAAGCCTCTGGGGCCAACGTCCTGACTTTC.

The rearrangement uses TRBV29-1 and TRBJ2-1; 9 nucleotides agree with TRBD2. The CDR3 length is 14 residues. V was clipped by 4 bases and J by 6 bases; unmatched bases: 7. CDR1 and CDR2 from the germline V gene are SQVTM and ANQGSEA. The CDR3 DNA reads TGCAGCGTTGTTGCGGGAGGGCCACTCAATGAGCAGTTCTTC. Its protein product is CSVVAGGPLNEQFF.

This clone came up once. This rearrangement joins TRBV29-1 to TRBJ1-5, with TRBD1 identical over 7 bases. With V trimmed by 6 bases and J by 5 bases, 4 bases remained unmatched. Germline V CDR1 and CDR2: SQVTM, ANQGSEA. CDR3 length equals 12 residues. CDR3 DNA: TGCAGCGTCGGACAGGTCGATCAGCCCCAGCATTTT. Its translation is CSVGQVDQPQHF. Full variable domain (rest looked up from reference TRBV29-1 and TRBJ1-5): SAVISQKPSRDICQRGTSLTIQCQVDSQVTMMFWYRQQPGQSLTLIATANQGSEATYESGFVIDKFPISRPNLTFSTLTVSNMSPEDSSIYLCSVGQVDQPQHFGDGTRLSIL.

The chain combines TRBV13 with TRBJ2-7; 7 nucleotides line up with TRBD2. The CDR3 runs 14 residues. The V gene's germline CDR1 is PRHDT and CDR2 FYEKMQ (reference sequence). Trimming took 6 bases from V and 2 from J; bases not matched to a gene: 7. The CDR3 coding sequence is TGTGCCAGCAGTTCCTATCGGGAGGCCTACGAGCAGTACTTC. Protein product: CASSSYREAYEQYF.

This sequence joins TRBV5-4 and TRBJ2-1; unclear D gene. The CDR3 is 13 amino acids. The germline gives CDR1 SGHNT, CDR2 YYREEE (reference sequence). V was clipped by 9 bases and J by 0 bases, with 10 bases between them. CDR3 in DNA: TGTGCCACAGCAACAAACTCCTACAATGAGCAGTTCTTC. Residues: CATATNSYNEQFF. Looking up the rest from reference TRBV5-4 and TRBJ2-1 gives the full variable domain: ETGVTQSPTHLIKTRGQQVTLRCSSQSGHNTVSWYQQALGQGPQFIFQYYREEENGRGNFPPRFSGLQFPNYSSELNVNALELDDSALYLCATATNSYNEQFFGPGTRLTVL.

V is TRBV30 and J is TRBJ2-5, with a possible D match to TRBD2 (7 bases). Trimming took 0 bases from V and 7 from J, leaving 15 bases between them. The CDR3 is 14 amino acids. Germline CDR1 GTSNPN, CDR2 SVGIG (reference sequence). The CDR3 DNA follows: TGTGCCTGGAGTGTACTGTCCGGGGGGCGGACCCAGTACTTC. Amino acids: CAWSVLSGGRTQYF.